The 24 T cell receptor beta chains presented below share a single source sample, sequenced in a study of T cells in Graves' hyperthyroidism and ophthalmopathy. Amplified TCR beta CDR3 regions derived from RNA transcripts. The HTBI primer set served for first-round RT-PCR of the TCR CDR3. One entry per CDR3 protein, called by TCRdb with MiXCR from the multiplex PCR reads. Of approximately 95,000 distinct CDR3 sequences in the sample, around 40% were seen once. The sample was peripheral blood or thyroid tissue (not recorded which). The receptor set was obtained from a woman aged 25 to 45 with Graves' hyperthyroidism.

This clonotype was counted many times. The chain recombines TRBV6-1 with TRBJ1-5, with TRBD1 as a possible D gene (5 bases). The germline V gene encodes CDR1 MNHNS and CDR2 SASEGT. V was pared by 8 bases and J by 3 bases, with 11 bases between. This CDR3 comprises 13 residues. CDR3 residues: CASQTGLNQPQHF. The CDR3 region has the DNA TGTGCCAGCCAGACGGGACTCAATCAGCCCCAGCATTTT.

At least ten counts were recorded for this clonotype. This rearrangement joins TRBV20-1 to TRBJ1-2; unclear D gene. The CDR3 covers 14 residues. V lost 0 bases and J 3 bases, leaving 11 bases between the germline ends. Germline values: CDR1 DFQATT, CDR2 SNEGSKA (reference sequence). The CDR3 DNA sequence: TGCAGTGCTAGAGATCCCACCTTAGACTATGGCTACACCTTC. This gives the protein CSARDPTLDYGYTF.

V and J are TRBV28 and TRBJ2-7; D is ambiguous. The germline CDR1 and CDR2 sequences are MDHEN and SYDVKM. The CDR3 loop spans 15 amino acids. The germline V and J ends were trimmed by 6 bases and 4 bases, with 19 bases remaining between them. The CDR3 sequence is CASSPDGLGGYEQYF. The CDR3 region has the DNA TGTGCCAGCAGCCCGGACGGTCTGGGTGGTTACGAGCAGTACTTC.

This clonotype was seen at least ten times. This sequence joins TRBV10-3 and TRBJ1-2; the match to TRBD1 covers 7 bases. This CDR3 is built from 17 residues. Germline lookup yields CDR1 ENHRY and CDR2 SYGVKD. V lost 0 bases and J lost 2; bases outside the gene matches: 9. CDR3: CAISESTGKGTNYGYTF. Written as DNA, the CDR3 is TGTGCCATCAGTGAGTCGACAGGGAAGGGAACGAACTATGGCTACACCTTC.

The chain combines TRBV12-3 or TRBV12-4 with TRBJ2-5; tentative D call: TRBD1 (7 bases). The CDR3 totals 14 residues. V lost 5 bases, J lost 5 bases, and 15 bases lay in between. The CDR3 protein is CASSEGGGLETQYF. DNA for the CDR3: TGTGCCAGCAGTGAAGGAGGGGGCCTGGAGACCCAGTACTTC.

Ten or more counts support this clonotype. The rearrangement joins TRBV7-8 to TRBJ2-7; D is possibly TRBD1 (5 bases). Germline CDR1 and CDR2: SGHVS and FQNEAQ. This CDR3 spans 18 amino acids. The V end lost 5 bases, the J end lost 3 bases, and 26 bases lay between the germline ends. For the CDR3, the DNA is TGTGCCAGCAGCCAATCCCGACGGCCAGGGCGTTGGGACTACGAGCAGTACTTC. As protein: CASSQSRRPGRWDYEQYF.

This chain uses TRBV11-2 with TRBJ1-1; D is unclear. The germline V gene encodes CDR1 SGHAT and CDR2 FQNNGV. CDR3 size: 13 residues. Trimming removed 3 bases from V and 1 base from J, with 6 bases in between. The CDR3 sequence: CASSFPPNTEAFF. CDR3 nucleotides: TGTGCCAGCAGCTTTCCCCCGAACACTGAAGCTTTCTTT.

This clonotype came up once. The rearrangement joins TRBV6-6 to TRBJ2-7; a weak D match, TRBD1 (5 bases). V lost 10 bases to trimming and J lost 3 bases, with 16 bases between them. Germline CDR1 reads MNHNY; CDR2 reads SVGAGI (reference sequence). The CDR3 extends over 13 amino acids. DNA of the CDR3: TGTGCCACCAGGGTGACAGTTCTCTACGAGCAGTACTTC. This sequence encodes CATRVTVLYEQYF.

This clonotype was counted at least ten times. CDR3 residues: CSATPPGLAGETQYF. CDR3 sequence (DNA): TGCAGTGCTACTCCCCCGGGACTAGCGGGAGAGACCCAGTACTTC. J is TRBJ2-5 and V is TRBV20-1, with 12 bases identical to TRBD2. This CDR3 is 15 amino acids long. From germline, CDR1 is DFQATT and CDR2 SNEGSKA (reference sequence). The V gene end was trimmed by 4 bases and the J gene end by 4 bases; junction bases not matched to a gene: 7.

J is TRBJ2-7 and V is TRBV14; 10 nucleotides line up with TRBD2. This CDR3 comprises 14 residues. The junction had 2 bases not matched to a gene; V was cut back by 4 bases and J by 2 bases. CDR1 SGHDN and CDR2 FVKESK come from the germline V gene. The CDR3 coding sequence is TGTGCCAGCAGCCCGAGCGGGAGGGCCTACGAGCAGTACTTC. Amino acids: CASSPSGRAYEQYF.

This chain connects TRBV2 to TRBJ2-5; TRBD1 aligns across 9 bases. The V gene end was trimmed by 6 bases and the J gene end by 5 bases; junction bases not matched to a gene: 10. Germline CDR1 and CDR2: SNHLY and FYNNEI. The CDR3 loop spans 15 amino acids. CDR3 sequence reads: CASRWTGEGSETQYF. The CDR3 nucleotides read TGTGCCAGCAGGTGGACAGGGGAGGGATCGGAGACCCAGTACTTC.

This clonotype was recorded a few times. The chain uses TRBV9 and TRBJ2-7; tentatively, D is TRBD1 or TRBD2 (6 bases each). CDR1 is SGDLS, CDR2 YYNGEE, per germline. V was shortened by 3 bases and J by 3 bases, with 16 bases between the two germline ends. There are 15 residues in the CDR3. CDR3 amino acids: CASSAIPGAYYEQYF. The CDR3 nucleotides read TGTGCCAGCAGCGCAATCCCGGGGGCCTACTACGAGCAGTACTTC.

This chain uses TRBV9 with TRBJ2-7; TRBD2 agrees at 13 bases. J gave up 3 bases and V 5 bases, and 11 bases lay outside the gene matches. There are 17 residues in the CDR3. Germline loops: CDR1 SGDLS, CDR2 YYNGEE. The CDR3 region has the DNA TGTGCCAGCAGTTTCGGGACTAGCGGGAAGAAAATCTACGAGCAGTACTTC. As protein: CASSFGTSGKKIYEQYF.

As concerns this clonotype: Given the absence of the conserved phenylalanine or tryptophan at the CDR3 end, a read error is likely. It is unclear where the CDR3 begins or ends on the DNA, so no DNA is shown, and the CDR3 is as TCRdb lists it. The CDR3: CSARAGTGGFYEQYL. The V and J genes are TRBV20-1 and TRBJ2-7; the DNA was not compared with TRBD1, the D call given in the table. The CDR3 is 15 residues long, ends included. The germline CDR1 and CDR2 sequences are DFQATT and SNEGSKA (reference sequence).

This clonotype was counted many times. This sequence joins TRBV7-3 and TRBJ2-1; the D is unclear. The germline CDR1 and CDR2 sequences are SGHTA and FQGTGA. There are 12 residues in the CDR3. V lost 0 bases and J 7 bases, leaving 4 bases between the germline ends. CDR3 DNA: TGTGCCAGCAGCTTAACCGGGAATGAGCAGTTCTTC. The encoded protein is CASSLTGNEQFF.

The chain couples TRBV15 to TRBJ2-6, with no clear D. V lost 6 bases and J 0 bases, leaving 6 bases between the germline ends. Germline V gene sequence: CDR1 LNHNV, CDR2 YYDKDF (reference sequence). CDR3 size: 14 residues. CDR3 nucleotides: TGTGCCACCAGTGGCAGCTCTGGGGCCAACGTCCTGACTTTC. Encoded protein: CATSGSSGANVLTF.

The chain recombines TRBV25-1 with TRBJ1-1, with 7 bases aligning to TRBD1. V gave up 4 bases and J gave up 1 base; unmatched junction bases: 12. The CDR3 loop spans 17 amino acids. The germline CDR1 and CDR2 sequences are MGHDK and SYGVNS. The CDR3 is CASSARQGTAENTEAFF. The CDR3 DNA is TGTGCCAGCAGTGCTCGCCAGGGGACAGCCGAGAACACTGAAGCTTTCTTT. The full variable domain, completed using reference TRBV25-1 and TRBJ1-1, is EADIYQTPRYLVIGTGKKITLECSQTMGHDKMYWYQQDPGMELHLIHYSYGVNSTEKGDLSSESTVSRIRTEHFPLTLESARPSHTSQYLCASSARQGTAENTEAFFGQGTRLTVV.

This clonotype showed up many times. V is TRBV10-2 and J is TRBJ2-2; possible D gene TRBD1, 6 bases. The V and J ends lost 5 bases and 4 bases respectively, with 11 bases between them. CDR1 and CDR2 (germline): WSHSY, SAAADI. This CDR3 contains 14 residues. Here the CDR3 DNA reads TGCGCCAGCAGTAATACAGGGACCACCGGGGAGCTGTTTTTT. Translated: CASSNTGTTGELFF.

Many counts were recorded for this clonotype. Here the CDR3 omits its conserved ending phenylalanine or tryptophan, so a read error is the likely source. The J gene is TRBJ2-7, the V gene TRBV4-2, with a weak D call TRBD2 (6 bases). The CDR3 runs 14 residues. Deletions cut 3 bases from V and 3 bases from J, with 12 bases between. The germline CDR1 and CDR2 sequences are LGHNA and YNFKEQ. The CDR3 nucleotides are TGTGCCAGCAGCCAGGCGGGGAGGATCTACGAGCAGTACCTC. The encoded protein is CASSQAGRIYEQYL.

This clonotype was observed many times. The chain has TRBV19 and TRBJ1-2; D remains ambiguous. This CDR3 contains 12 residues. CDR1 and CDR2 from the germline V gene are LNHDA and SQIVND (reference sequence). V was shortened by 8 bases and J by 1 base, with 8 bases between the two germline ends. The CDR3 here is CASWENNYGYTF. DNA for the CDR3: TGTGCCAGTTGGGAGAATAACTATGGCTACACCTTC. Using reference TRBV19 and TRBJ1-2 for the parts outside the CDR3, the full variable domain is DGGITQSPKYLFRKEGQNVTLSCEQNLNHDAMYWYRQDPGQGLRLIYYSQIVNDFQKGDIAEGYSVSREKKESFPLTVTSAQKNPTAFYLCASWENNYGYTFGSGTRLTVV.

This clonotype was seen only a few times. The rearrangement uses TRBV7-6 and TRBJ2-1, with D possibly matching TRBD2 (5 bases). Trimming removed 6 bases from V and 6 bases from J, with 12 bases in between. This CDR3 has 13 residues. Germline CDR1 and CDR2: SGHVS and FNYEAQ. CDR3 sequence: CASRPSMSNEQFF. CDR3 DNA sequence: TGTGCCAGCAGACCTAGCATGAGCAATGAGCAGTTCTTC.

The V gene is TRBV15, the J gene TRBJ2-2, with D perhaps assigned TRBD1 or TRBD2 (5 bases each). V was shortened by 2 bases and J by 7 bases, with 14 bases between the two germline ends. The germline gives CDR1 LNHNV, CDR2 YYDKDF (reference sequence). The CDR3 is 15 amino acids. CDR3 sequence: CATSRRDGNYGELFF. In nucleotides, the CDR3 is TGTGCCACCAGCAGAAGGGACGGAAACTACGGGGAGCTGTTTTTT. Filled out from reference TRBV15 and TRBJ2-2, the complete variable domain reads DAMVIQNPRYQVTQFGKPVTLSCSQTLNHNVMYWYQQKSSQAPKLLFHYYDKDFNNEADTPDNFQSRRPNTSFCFLDIRSPGLGDTAMYLCATSRRDGNYGELFFGEGSRLTVL.

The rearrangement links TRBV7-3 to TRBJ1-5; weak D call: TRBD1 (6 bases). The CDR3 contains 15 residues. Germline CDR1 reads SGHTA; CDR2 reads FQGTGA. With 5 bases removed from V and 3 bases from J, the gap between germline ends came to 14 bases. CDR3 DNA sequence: TGTGCCAGCAGCACCGAACAGGGACCCAATCAGCCCCAGCATTTT. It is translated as CASSTEQGPNQPQHF.

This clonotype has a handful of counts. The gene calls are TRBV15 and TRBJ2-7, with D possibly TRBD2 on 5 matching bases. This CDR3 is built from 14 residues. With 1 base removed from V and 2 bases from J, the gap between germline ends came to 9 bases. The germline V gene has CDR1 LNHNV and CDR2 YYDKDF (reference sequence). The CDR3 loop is CATSRAAATYEQYF. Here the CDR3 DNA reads TGTGCCACCAGCAGAGCAGCGGCAACCTACGAGCAGTACTTC.